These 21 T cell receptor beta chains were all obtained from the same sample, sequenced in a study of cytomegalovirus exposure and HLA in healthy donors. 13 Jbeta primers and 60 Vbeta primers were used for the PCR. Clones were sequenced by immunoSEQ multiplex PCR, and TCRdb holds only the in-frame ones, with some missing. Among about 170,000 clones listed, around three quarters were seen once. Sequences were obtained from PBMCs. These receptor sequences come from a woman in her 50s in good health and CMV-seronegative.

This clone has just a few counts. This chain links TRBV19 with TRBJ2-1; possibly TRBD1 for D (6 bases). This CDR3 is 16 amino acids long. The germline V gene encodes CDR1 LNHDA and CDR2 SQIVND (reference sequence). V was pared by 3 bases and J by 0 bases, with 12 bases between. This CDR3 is CASSMVTGFSYNEQFF. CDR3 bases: TGTGCCAGTAGTATGGTTACAGGGTTCTCCTACAATGAGCAGTTCTTC.

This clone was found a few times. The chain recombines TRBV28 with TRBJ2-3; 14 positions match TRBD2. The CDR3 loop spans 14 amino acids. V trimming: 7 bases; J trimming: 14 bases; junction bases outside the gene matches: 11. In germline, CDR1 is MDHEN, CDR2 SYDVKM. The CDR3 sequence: CASMSGSGTSGRYF. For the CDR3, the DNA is TGTGCCAGCATGAGTGGATCCGGGACTAGCGGGAGGTATTTT.

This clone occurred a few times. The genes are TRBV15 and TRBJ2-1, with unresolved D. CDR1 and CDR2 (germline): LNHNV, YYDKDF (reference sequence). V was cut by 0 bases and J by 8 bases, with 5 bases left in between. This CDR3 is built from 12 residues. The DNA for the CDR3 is TGTGCCACCAGCAGAGAGGGCTATGAGCAGTTCTTC. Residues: CATSREGYEQFF.

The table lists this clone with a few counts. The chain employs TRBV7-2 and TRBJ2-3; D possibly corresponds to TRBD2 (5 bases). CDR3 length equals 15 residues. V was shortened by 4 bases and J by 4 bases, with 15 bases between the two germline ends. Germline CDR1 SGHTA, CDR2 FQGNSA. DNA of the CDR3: TGTGCCAGCAGCTCGCCCGGGCGGGCGCCAGATACGCAGTATTTT. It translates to CASSSPGRAPDTQYF. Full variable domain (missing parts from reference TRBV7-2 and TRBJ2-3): GAGVSQSPSNKVTEKGKDVELRCDPISGHTALYWYRQSLGQGLEFLIYFQGNSAPDKSGLPSDRFSAERTGGSVSTLTIQRTQQEDSAVYLCASSSPGRAPDTQYFGPGTRLTVL.

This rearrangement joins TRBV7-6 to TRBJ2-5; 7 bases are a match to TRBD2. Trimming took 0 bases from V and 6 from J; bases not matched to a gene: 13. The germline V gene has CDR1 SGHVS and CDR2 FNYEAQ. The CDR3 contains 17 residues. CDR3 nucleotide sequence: TGTGCCAGCAGCTTAGCGACAGTTGGAGCGGGGCTTAAGACCCAGTACTTC. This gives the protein CASSLATVGAGLKTQYF.

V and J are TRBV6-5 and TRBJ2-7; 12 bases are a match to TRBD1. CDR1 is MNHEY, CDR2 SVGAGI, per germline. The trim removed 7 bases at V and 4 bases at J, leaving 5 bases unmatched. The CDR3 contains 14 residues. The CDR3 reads CASKRDRGLYEQYF. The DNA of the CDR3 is TGTGCCAGCAAGCGGGACAGGGGGCTTTACGAGCAGTACTTC.

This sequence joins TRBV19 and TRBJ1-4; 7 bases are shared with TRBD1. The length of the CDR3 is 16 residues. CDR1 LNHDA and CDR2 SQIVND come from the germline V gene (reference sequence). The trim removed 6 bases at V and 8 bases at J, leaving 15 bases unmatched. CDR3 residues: CASRLRSGTEKEKLFF. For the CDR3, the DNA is TGTGCCAGTAGACTCCGCTCTGGGACAGAAAAAGAAAAACTGTTTTTT.

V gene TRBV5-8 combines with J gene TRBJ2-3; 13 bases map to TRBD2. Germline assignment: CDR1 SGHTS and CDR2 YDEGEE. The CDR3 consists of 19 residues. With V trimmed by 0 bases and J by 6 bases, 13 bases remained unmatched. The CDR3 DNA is TGTGCCAGCAGCTTGGGACTAGCGGGAGGCGCCTCGCTTCTGGATACGCAGTATTTT. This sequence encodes CASSLGLAGGASLLDTQYF.

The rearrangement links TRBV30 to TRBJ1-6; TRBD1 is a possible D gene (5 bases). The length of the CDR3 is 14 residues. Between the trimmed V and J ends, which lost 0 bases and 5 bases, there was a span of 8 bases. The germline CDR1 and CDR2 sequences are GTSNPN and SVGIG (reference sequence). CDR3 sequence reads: CAWSVLTDNSPLHF. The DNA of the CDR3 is TGTGCCTGGAGTGTACTGACAGATAATTCACCCCTCCACTTT.

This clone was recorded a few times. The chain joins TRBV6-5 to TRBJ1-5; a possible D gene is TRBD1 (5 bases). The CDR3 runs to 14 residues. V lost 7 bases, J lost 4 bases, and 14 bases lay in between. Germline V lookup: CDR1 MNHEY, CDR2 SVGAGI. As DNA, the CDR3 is TGTGCCAGCAAAATCCCGGGGGTAAATCAGCCCCAGCATTTT. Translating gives CASKIPGVNQPQHF.

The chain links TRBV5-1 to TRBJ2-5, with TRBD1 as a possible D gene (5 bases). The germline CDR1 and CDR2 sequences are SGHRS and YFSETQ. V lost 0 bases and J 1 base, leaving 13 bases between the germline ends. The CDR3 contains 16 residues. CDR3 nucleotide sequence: TGCGCCAGCAGCTTGGCCTCAGACAGCGTCCAAGAGACCCAGTACTTC. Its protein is CASSLASDSVQETQYF.

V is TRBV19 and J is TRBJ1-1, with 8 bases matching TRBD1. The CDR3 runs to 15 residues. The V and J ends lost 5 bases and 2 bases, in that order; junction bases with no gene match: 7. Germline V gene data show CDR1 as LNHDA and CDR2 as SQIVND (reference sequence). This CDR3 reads CASSSRTGRNTEAFF. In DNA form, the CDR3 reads TGTGCCAGTAGTTCTAGGACAGGGAGAAACACTGAAGCTTTCTTT.

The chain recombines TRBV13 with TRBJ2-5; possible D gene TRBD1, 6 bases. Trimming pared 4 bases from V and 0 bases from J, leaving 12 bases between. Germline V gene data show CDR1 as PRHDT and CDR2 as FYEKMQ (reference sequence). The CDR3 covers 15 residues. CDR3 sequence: CASSSPRDNQETQYF. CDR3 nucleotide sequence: TGTGCCAGCAGCTCCCCCCGGGACAACCAAGAGACCCAGTACTTC.

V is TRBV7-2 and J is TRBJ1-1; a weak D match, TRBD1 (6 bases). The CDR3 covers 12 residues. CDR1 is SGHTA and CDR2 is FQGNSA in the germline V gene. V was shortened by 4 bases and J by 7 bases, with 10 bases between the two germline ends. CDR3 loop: CASSSDRIEAFF. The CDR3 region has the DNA TGTGCCAGCAGCTCAGACAGGATTGAAGCTTTCTTT.

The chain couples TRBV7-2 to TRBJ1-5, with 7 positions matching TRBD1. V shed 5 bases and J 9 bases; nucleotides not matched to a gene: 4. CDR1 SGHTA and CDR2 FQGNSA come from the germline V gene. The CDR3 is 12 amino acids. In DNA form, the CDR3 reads TGTGCCAGCAGCCCTACAGGGGTGCCCCAGCATTTT. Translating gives CASSPTGVPQHF.

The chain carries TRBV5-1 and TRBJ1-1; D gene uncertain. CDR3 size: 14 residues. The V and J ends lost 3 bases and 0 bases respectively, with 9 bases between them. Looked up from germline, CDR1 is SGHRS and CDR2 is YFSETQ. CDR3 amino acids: CASSWASMNTEAFF. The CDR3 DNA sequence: TGCGCCAGCAGCTGGGCCAGTATGAACACTGAAGCTTTCTTT.

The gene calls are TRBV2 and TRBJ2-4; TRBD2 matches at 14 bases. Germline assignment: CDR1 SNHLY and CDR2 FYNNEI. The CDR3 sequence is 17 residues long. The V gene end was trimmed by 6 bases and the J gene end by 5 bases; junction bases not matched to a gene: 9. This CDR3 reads CASRPRLAGGLENIQYF. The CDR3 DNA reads TGTGCCAGCAGACCGAGACTAGCGGGGGGGCTGGAAAACATTCAGTACTTC.

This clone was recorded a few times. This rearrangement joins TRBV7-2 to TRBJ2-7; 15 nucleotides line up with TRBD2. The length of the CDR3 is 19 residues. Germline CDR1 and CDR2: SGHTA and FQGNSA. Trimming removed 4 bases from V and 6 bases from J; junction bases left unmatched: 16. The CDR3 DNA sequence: TGTGCCAGCAGCTCCGTCCCGGGACTAGCGGGAGGTCTGGGGGGCGAGCAGTACTTC. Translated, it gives CASSSVPGLAGGLGGEQYF.

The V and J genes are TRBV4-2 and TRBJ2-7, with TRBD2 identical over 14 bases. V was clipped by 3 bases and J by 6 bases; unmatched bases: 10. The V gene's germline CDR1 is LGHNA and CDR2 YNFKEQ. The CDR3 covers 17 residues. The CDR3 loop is CASSHRLAGGPFGEQYF. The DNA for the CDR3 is TGTGCCAGCAGCCATCGACTAGCGGGAGGGCCTTTCGGCGAGCAGTACTTC.

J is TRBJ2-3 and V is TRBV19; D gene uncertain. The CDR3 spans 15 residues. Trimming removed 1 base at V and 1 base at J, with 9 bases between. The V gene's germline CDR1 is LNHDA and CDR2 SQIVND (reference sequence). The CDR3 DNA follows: TGTGCCAGTAGTATAGTTCGACACGGCACAGATACGCAGTATTTT. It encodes CASSIVRHGTDTQYF.

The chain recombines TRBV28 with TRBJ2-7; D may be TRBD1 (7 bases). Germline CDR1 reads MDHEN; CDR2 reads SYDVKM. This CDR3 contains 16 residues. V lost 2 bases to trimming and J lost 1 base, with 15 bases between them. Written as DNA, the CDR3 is TGTGCCAGCAGTTTAACGCCAGGGGGGCTTTCCTACGAGCAGTACTTC. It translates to CASSLTPGGLSYEQYF. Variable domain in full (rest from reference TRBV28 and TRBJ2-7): DVKVTQSSRYLVKRTGEKVFLECVQDMDHENMFWYRQDPGLGLRLIYFSYDVKMKEKGDIPEGYSVSREKKERFSLILESASTNQTSMYLCASSLTPGGLSYEQYFGPGTRLTVT.